Below are 21 T cell receptor beta chains sequenced from a single sample in a study of shared clonotypes between healthy human individuals (dated by TCRdb to the early 2020s). The library was generated by the immunoSEQ multiplex PCR assay. TCRdb stores this immuneACCESS table with in-frame sequences only. Part of the clones is absent; in the studies checked, under half of the shortfall reflects unresolved V genes, and no reason is known for the rest. This sample is represented by 600,000 to 750,000 clones; less than 95% of them were singletons. The top ten constitute more than 30% of the sample. The sequencing sample was made of memory CD8+ T cells from PBMCs. In light of the paper, this sample's cell subset or site label describes: CD45RO+ cells pooled with CCR7-negative TemRA cells. The origin of the receptors is a man younger than 30 in good health. Some clones in this sample may be carry-over from other donors' samples.

The V call is TRBV28, the J call TRBJ1-1; unclear D gene. V lost 6 bases and J 1 base, leaving 12 bases between the germline ends. The germline CDR1 and CDR2 sequences are MDHEN and SYDVKM. This CDR3 region has 14 residues. This CDR3 reads CASRVGVRNTEAFF. As DNA, the CDR3 is TGTGCCAGCAGGGTGGGAGTGCGGAACACTGAAGCTTTCTTT.

This clone is a singleton in its sample. The chain combines TRBV5-5 with TRBJ1-4; the match to TRBD1 covers 8 bases. Per the germline V gene, CDR1 is SGHKS and CDR2 is YYEKEE (reference sequence). The CDR3 runs 15 residues. Trimming took 4 bases from V and 8 from J; bases not matched to a gene: 10. This chain's CDR3 is CASSTGARGPEKLFF. The CDR3, as DNA: TGTGCCAGCAGCACTGGGGCCAGGGGGCCGGAAAAACTGTTTTTT. The entire variable domain, with the rest obtained from reference TRBV5-5 and TRBJ1-4, is as follows: DAGVTQSPTHLIKTRGQQVTLRCSPISGHKSVSWYQQVLGQGPQFIFQYYEKEERGRGNFPDRFSARQFPNYSSELNVNALLLGDSALYLCASSTGARGPEKLFFGSGTQLSVL.

The chain joins TRBV27 to TRBJ2-7, with 8 bases aligning to TRBD1. The V and J ends lost 0 bases and 4 bases, in that order; junction bases with no gene match: 8. In germline, CDR1 is MNHEY, CDR2 SMNVEV (reference sequence). The CDR3 contains 16 residues. CDR3 coding DNA: TGTGCCAGCAGTTTATCTTCCGGGACAGGACGATACGAGCAGTACTTC. Amino acid sequence: CASSLSSGTGRYEQYF.

The DNA of the CDR3 is TGTGCCAGCAGCGCAACAGGAAACACCGGGGAGCTGTTTTTT. It yields the protein CASSATGNTGELFF. The gene calls are TRBV7-3 and TRBJ2-2; a possible D gene is TRBD1 (5 bases). Germline lookup yields CDR1 SGHTA and CDR2 FQGTGA. The CDR3 loop spans 14 amino acids. The germline V and J ends were trimmed by 5 bases and 2 bases, with 9 bases remaining between them.

The chain joins TRBV4-2 to TRBJ1-1; D is uncertain. Germline V gene data show CDR1 as LGHNA and CDR2 as YNFKEQ. CDR3 size: 13 residues. Trimming shortened V by 2 bases and J by 3 bases, and 7 bases separated the two germline ends. Here the CDR3 reads CASSQPQDTEAFF. The CDR3 DNA reads TGTGCCAGCAGCCAACCTCAGGACACTGAAGCTTTCTTT.

A word on this clone: An end of the junction differs from the germline gene, which may be a read error. In the same sample, other DNA sequences code for this CDR3. This CDR3 reads CSGGDGNTIYF. CDR3 coding DNA: TGCAGCGGGGGAGACGGAAACACCATATACTTT. The rearrangement links TRBV29-1 to TRBJ1-3; D unclear. Germline-derived CDR1 and CDR2 are SQVTM and ANQGSEA. The CDR3 covers 11 residues.

The chain recombines TRBV29-1 with TRBJ2-1; the match to TRBD1 covers 8 bases. The CDR3 consists of 12 residues. J lost 9 bases, V lost 6 bases, and 7 bases had no gene match. Germline CDR1 reads SQVTM; CDR2 reads ANQGSEA. The CDR3 nucleotides are TGCAGCGTCACGACAGGGGTTGGTGAGCAGTTCTTC. Its protein product is CSVTTGVGEQFF.

The chain uses TRBV11-2 and TRBJ1-4; 9 positions agree with TRBD1. CDR1 and CDR2 from the germline V gene are SGHAT and FQNNGV. Trimming removed 4 bases from V and 7 bases from J; junction bases left unmatched: 10. This CDR3 is 16 amino acids long. CDR3 region: CASSWSTGGWGEKLFF. The CDR3 DNA reads TGTGCCAGCAGCTGGTCGACAGGGGGATGGGGTGAAAAACTGTTTTTT.

The chain's CDR3 is CASRLTGTGEWSYNEQFF. In DNA, the CDR3 is TGTGCCAGCAGACTGACCGGGACAGGGGAATGGTCCTACAATGAGCAGTTCTTC. The genes are TRBV2 and TRBJ2-1; 10 positions match TRBD1. CDR1 is SNHLY and CDR2 is FYNNEI in the germline V gene. Germline trimming cut 6 bases from V and 1 base from J; bases unmatched to any gene: 12. The CDR3 is 18 amino acids.

The chain has TRBV10-3 and TRBJ1-1, with TRBD1 matching 7 bases. The CDR3 spans 12 residues. The V segment lost 11 bases and the J segment 7 bases; nucleotides outside the gene matches: 10. Per the germline V gene, CDR1 is ENHRY and CDR2 is SYGVKD. The CDR3 reads CAVYRGPGEAFF. The CDR3 DNA reads as TGTGCCGTTTACAGGGGTCCTGGTGAAGCTTTCTTT.

This chain uses TRBV4-1 with TRBJ2-7, with D hard to call. V lost 1 base to trimming and J lost 4 bases, with 17 bases between them. CDR1 MGHRA and CDR2 YSYEKL come from the germline V gene. This CDR3 is built from 16 residues. CDR3 coding DNA: TGCGCCAGCAGCCAAGCGTCTCCACCTATCTTATACGAGCAGTACTTC. It translates to CASSQASPPILYEQYF.

The chain couples TRBV7-9 to TRBJ2-7, with TRBD2 matching over 8 bases. This CDR3 is built from 16 residues. The germline gives CDR1 SEHNR, CDR2 FQNEAQ (reference sequence). V was pared by 5 bases and J by 0 bases, with 9 bases of the junction left unmatched. The CDR3 coding sequence is TGTGCCAGCAGCGGGAGGGCGACTAGCGACTCCTACGAGCAGTACTTC. This codes for CASSGRATSDSYEQYF. The complete variable domain, with remaining parts taken from reference TRBV7-9 and TRBJ2-7, reads DTGVSQNPRHKITKRGQNVTFRCDPISEHNRLYWYRQTLGQGPEFLTYFQNEAQLEKSRLLSDRFSAERPKGSFSTLEIQRTEQGDSAMYLCASSGRATSDSYEQYFGPGTRLTVT.

The rearrangement links TRBV5-1 to TRBJ2-7; the match to TRBD1 covers 9 bases. Germline V gives CDR1 SGHRS, CDR2 YFSETQ. CDR3 length equals 16 residues. With 1 base clipped from V and 3 bases from J, the junction kept 8 bases outside the gene matches. The CDR3 DNA reads TGCGCCAGCAGCTTGTTAGTCCGGGACAGGGTCTACGAGCAGTACTTC. As protein: CASSLLVRDRVYEQYF.

This clone was recorded at least ten times. The chain links TRBV30 to TRBJ1-1; D ambiguous. CDR3 length equals 12 residues. CDR1 and CDR2 (germline): GTSNPN, SVGIG (reference sequence). V lost 0 bases, J lost 1 base, and 3 bases lay in between. Here the CDR3 reads CAWSVPNTEAFF. As DNA, the CDR3 is TGTGCCTGGAGTGTACCGAACACTGAAGCTTTCTTT.

The chain is built from TRBV27 and TRBJ2-2; the match to TRBD1 covers 8 bases. Germline assignment: CDR1 MNHEY and CDR2 SMNVEV (reference sequence). Trimming took 1 base from V and 4 from J; bases not matched to a gene: 5. The CDR3 is 16 amino acids. The CDR3 spells CASSLFRTGSTGELFF. CDR3 nucleotide sequence: TGTGCCAGCAGTTTATTTCGGACAGGGAGCACCGGGGAGCTGTTTTTT.

The V and J genes are TRBV29-1 and TRBJ2-7, with 8 nucleotides matching TRBD2. The trim removed 7 bases at V and 5 bases at J, leaving 10 bases unmatched. The CDR3 extends over 13 amino acids. Germline CDR1 and CDR2: SQVTM and ANQGSEA. CDR3 sequence: CSAPGLGTHEQYF. CDR3 in DNA: TGCAGCGCTCCGGGACTAGGAACCCACGAGCAGTACTTC.

The chain has TRBV19 and TRBJ2-1; a weak D match, TRBD1 (6 bases). The V gene lost 6 bases and the J gene lost 6 bases, with 9 bases spanning the gap. Germline V gives CDR1 LNHDA, CDR2 SQIVND (reference sequence). The CDR3 consists of 12 residues. This CDR3 reads CASSQGGNEQFF. The DNA of the CDR3 is TGTGCCAGTAGCCAAGGGGGCAATGAGCAGTTCTTC.

The chain combines TRBV7-8 with TRBJ1-1, with no clear D. Germline V gives CDR1 SGHVS, CDR2 FQNEAQ. Trimming took 0 bases from V and 1 from J, leaving 12 bases between them. The CDR3 has 16 amino acids. The CDR3 DNA sequence: TGTGCCAGCAGCTTAGCGGTCAAACTGACGAACACTGAAGCTTTCTTT. It translates to CASSLAVKLTNTEAFF.

This sequence joins TRBV7-3 and TRBJ2-3; no clear D. This CDR3 comprises 12 residues. Trimming cost V 4 bases and J 8 bases, with 10 bases left between them. Germline assignment: CDR1 SGHTA and CDR2 FQGTGA. The CDR3 bases are TGTGCCAGCAGCTCCGATTCGACTACGCAGTATTTT. It is translated as CASSSDSTTQYF.

This chain links TRBV27 with TRBJ1-2; perhaps TRBD1 as D (6 bases). V was cut by 2 bases and J by 4 bases, with 14 bases left in between. The CDR3 spans 15 residues. Germline V gene data show CDR1 as MNHEY and CDR2 as SMNVEV (reference sequence). The CDR3, as DNA: TGTGCCAGCAGTTTAGGTCGGGGGGCGGGCTATGGCTACACCTTC. This encodes CASSLGRGAGYGYTF.

The genes are TRBV7-3 and TRBJ2-1; D is uncertain. CDR3 length: 17 amino acids. In germline, CDR1 is SGHTA, CDR2 FQGTGA. The V end was cut by 5 bases, the J end by 0 bases, with 17 bases between. DNA for the CDR3: TGTGCCAGCAGCCCACATAAAGGTCCTTTCTCCTACAATGAGCAGTTCTTC. Protein product: CASSPHKGPFSYNEQFF.